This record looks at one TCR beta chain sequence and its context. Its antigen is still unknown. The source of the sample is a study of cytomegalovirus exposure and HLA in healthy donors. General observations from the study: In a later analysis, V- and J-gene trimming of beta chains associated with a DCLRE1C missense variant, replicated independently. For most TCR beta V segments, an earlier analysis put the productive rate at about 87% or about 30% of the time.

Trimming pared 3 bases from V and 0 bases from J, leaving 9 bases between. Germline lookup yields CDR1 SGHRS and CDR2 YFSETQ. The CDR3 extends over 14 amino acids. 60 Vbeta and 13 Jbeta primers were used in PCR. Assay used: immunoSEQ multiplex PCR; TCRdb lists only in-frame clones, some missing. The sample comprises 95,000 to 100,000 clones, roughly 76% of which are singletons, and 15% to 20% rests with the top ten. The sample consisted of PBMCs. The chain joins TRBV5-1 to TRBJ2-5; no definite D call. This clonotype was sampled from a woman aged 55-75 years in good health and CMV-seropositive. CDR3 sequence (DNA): TGCGCCAGCAGCTCGGAGTACCACCAAGAGACCCAGTACTTC. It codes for CASSSEYHQETQYF.